These T cell receptor beta chains were read from a single sample in a study of blood T cell repertoires in COVID-19. TCRdb's copy holds only in-frame clones and misses some; the assay was immunoSEQ multiplex PCR. The sample consists of roughly 140,000 clones, around 84% of them appearing once. Sequenced: PBMCs or T cells enriched from blood (not recorded which). Receptors were obtained from a woman between 45 and 60 years old who had been exposed to COVID-19. CDR3s include the opening cysteine and the closing phenylalanine or tryptophan. D genes are given only for firm matches. The size field is filled for only some rows; it gives once, few, many or a size class.

>TRBD1|TRBV19|.|TRBJ1-2
TGTGCCAGTAGTACCAACAGGGGGCTGACGAACTATGGCTACACCTTC
CASSTNRGLTNYGYTF
>TRBD2|TRBV19|.|TRBJ2-3
TGTGCCAGTAGGTCTTGGACTAGCTCCACAGATACGCAGTATTTT
CASRSWTSSTDTQYF
>TRBD2|TRBV7-9|.|TRBJ2-7
TGTGCCAGCAGCTTAGGAATTGCTAGCGGGGACTACGAGCAGTACTTC
CASSLGIASGDYEQYF
>TRBD1|TRBV19|few|TRBJ1-2
TGTGCCAGTAGTATGCCGGGACAGGGGATGTATGGCTACACCTTC
CASSMPGQGMYGYTF
>TRBD2|TRBV6-5|.|TRBJ2-2
TGTGCCAGCAGTTACTCGACACTAGCGGGTGGGGAGCTGTTTTTT
CASSYSTLAGGELFF
>.|TRBV5-4|.|TRBJ1-3
TGTGCCAGCAGCTCGACAGGTTCTGGAAACACCATATATTTT
CASSSTGSGNTIYF
>TRBD1|TRBV7-2|once|TRBJ1-5
TGTGCCAGCAGCTTGGACAGGGTTCAGCCCCAGCATTTT
CASSLDRVQPQHF
>TRBD2|TRBV2|.|TRBJ2-5
TGTGCCAGCAGTGAGGGACTAGCGGGGTCGGATTCGGAGACCCAGTACTTC
CASSEGLAGSDSETQYF
>.|TRBV7-9|.|TRBJ1-2
TGTGCCAGCAGCTTATGGCACATATCTAACTATGGCTACACCTTC
CASSLWHISNYGYTF
>TRBD2|TRBV4-1|.|TRBJ2-3
TGCGCCAGCAGCTCCTGGACTAGCGGGGGCCCTACAGATACGCAGTATTTT
CASSSWTSGGPTDTQYF
>.|TRBV5-6|.|TRBJ1-2
TGTGCCAGCAGCTTGGCGGCAGGGGAAGGCTACACCTTC
CASSLAAGEGYTF
>TRBD1|TRBV25-1|.|TRBJ1-2
TGTGCCAGCAGTAGCCGGCAGGGGGTCTATGGCTACACCTTC
CASSSRQGVYGYTF
>.|TRBV10-3|.|TRBJ2-1
TGTGCCATTGGAGGCCAGCCTTACAATGAGCAGTTCTTC
CAIGGQPYNEQFF
>TRBD1|TRBV19|.|TRBJ2-4
TGTGCCAGTAGTATGCCCGGGACAGGGGCCAAAAACATTCAGTACTTC
CASSMPGTGAKNIQYF
>.|TRBV7-6|.|TRBJ1-1
TGTGCCAGCAGCTTAACCGGGGACACTGAAGCTTTCTTT
CASSLTGDTEAFF
>TRBD1|TRBV4-3|many|TRBJ2-2
TGCGCCAGCAGCCAAGCGCCGACAGGGGACGCCGGGGAGCTGTTTTTT
CASSQAPTGDAGELFF
>TRBD1|TRBV29-1|.|TRBJ1-1
TGCAGCGTCACCGGGACAGGGTCCCCTGAAGCTTTCTTT
CSVTGTGSPEAFF
>TRBD1|TRBV2|.|TRBJ1-1
TGTGCCAGCAGCTGGACAGGGGAAAGAGGCACTGAAGCTTTCTTT
CASSWTGERGTEAFF
>.|TRBV6-5|.|TRBJ2-7
TGTGCCAGCAGTTACTCGAATCAGGGTCGGGAGCAGTACTTC
CASSYSNQGREQYF
>.|TRBV9|.|TRBJ1-4
TGTGCCAGCAGCGTAGTAGAGGGGGACAAACTGTTTTTT
CASSVVEGDKLFF
>TRBD1|TRBV7-8|.|TRBJ1-6
TGTGCCAGCAGCTTAGGTTGGACAGGGGATTCACCCCTCCACTTT
CASSLGWTGDSPLHF
>TRBD1|TRBV4-3|.|TRBJ2-1
TGCGCCAGCAGCCAAGTTAGGGGGCCCTCCTACAATGAGCAGTTCTTC
CASSQVRGPSYNEQFF
>TRBD2|TRBV19|.|TRBJ2-1
TGTGCCAGTAGTCGTGGATCTCTCAGCGGGGACTATTACAATGAGCAGTTCTTC
CASSRGSLSGDYYNEQFF
>TRBD2|TRBV18|.|TRBJ2-1
TGTGCCAGCTCACCACTAGCGGGAGCCTACAATGAGCAGTTCTTC
CASSPLAGAYNEQFF
>.|TRBV27|.|TRBJ2-3
TGTGCCAGCAGATCCGGGACACTATCATCCCGACGCACAGATACGCAGTATTTT
CASRSGTLSSRRTDTQYF
>.|TRBV5-1|.|TRBJ2-5
TGCGCCAGCAGCTCCGTCGGTCAAACCCAGTACTTC
CASSSVGQTQYF
>.|TRBV6-5|.|TRBJ2-7
TGTGCCAGCAGAACCCGCCTAGGTGGGCAGTACTTC
CASRTRLGGQYF
>.|TRBV21-1|.|TRBJ1-1
TGTGCCAGCAGCACTCTAAAGCGAAGACAGCAATTGAACACTGAAGCTTTCTTT
CASSTLKRRQQLNTEAFF
>.|TRBV4-1|.|TRBJ2-3
TGCGCCAGCAGCCAAGATGGGGGCGGGAGCGTCACAGATACGCAGTATTTT
CASSQDGGGSVTDTQYF
>.|TRBV11-2|.|TRBJ2-1
TGTGCCAGCAGCTTAGAGTGGGGTGGGATTGAGGGTGAGCAGTTCTTC
CASSLEWGGIEGEQFF
>TRBD1|TRBV30|.|TRBJ2-7
TGTGCCTGGATTACCTCCGGACAGGGGGCCTACGAGCAGTACTTC
CAWITSGQGAYEQYF
>TRBD1|TRBV7-9|.|TRBJ1-3
TGTGCCAGCAGCCTGGGACAGGGGGGATATTTT
CASSLGQGGYF